Below, 25 T cell receptor beta chains from the same sample are listed, as sequenced in a study of regulatory T cells. Their antigen targets remain unknown. The primer mix had 52 TRBV and 13 TRBJ primers. Clones were read by immunoSEQ multiplex PCR, and TCRdb kept only the in-frame ones, dropping some. Of about 35,000 clones in the sample, 70% to 90% were seen once. Study observations and caveats: In CD3G-deficient patients, conventional CD4+ T cells were enriched for hydrophobic CDR3 residues at positions 6 and 7.

The sequenced sample was conventional CD4+ T cells sorted from blood. The receptor set was obtained from a young adult with CD3G deficiency.

This chain connects TRBV6-6 to TRBJ2-6, with D hard to call. V lost 4 bases, J lost 6 bases, and 16 bases lay in between. The germline V gene has CDR1 MNHNY and CDR2 SVGAGI (reference sequence). This CDR3 comprises 16 residues. The CDR3 loop is CASSSPGSRKANVLTF. In DNA, the CDR3 is TGTGCCAGCAGTTCCCCAGGCTCGAGGAAGGCCAACGTCCTGACTTTC.

The chain couples TRBV11-2 to TRBJ2-1; maybe TRBD2 (5 bases). Germline loops: CDR1 SGHAT, CDR2 FQNNGV. Trimming cost V 4 bases and J 3 bases, with 19 bases left between them. CDR3 length: 17 amino acids. CDR3 residues: CASSSPTGRVGYNEQFF. Here the CDR3 DNA reads TGTGCCAGCAGCTCGCCAACTGGGCGGGTGGGCTACAATGAGCAGTTCTTC.

The V and J genes are TRBV19 and TRBJ1-2; the D is unclear. CDR1 and CDR2 from the germline V gene are LNHDA and SQIVND (reference sequence). This CDR3 has 14 amino acids. With 4 bases removed from V and 4 bases from J, the gap between germline ends came to 13 bases. The CDR3 DNA reads as TGTGCCAGTAGTAAGGGAGACGGCACCTATGGCTACACCTTC. It translates to CASSKGDGTYGYTF.

The chain employs TRBV5-1 and TRBJ1-1; 7 positions agree with TRBD1. The CDR3 sequence is 16 residues long. Germline V gives CDR1 SGHRS, CDR2 YFSETQ. V was clipped by 4 bases and J by 4 bases; unmatched bases: 13. CDR3: CASSPSTGNAFTEAFF. In nucleotides, the CDR3 is TGCGCCAGCAGCCCGTCGACAGGGAACGCGTTCACTGAAGCTTTCTTT.

The chain couples TRBV7-2 to TRBJ2-7; the D is unclear. Trimming removed 5 bases from V and 0 bases from J, with 11 bases in between. The CDR3 runs 14 residues. In germline, CDR1 is SGHTA, CDR2 FQGNSA. CDR3 nucleotides: TGTGCCAGCAGCCCCGGCCCGAGCTCCTACGAGCAGTACTTC. Translation: CASSPGPSSYEQYF.

This sequence joins TRBV6-6 and TRBJ2-1, with a possible D match to TRBD1 (5 bases). Germline CDR1 is MNHNY and CDR2 is SVGAGI (reference sequence). Trimming took off 6 bases at V and 7 bases at J, with 22 bases between the two ends. This CDR3 contains 16 residues. CDR3 amino acids: CASRDPLSLKGNEQFF. CDR3 nucleotide sequence: TGTGCCAGCAGGGACCCTCTCTCCCTTAAGGGGAATGAGCAGTTCTTC.

The CDR3 loop reads CAISGDGDTQYF. Here the CDR3 DNA reads TGTGCCATCAGTGGAGATGGAGATACGCAGTATTTT. This chain uses TRBV10-3 with TRBJ2-3, with D uncertain. CDR3 length equals 12 residues. Germline CDR1 and CDR2: ENHRY and SYGVKD. Trimming took off 4 bases at V and 5 bases at J, with 7 bases between the two ends.

In DNA form, the CDR3 reads TGTGCCAGCAGTAAGATCATCGGCGAGCAGTACTTC. This codes for CASSKIIGEQYF. The J gene is TRBJ2-7, the V gene TRBV28; D ambiguous. The germline V and J ends were trimmed by 5 bases and 6 bases, with 11 bases remaining between them. Germline V lookup: CDR1 MDHEN, CDR2 SYDVKM. There are 12 residues in the CDR3.

CDR3: CASSYSTSGSLEQYF. In nucleotides, the CDR3 is TGTGCCAGCAGTTACTCGACTAGCGGGAGCCTCGAGCAGTACTTC. The chain joins TRBV6-6 to TRBJ2-7; TRBD2 matches 12 bases. Germline V gene lookup returns CDR1 MNHNY and CDR2 SVGAGI (reference sequence). The CDR3 sequence is 15 residues long. Trimming took 0 bases from V and 6 from J; bases not matched to a gene: 3.

The gene calls are TRBV28 and TRBJ2-7; perhaps TRBD2 as D (5 bases). The V gene lost 5 bases and the J gene lost 1 base, with 18 bases spanning the gap. CDR1 MDHEN and CDR2 SYDVKM come from the germline V gene. This CDR3 spans 16 amino acids. This CDR3 is CASSSYSWESSYEQYF. In DNA form, the CDR3 reads TGTGCCAGCAGTAGCTACTCTTGGGAGTCTTCCTACGAGCAGTACTTC.

DNA for the CDR3: TGTGCCAGTAGTCAGGGACAGCGGAGGACTGAAGCTTTCTTT. Translation: CASSQGQRRTEAFF. This chain uses TRBV19 with TRBJ1-1; 7 positions agree with TRBD1. V was clipped by 5 bases and J by 5 bases; unmatched bases: 8. The CDR3 runs to 14 residues. Germline CDR1 LNHDA, CDR2 SQIVND (reference sequence). The variable domain in full, with the rest retrieved from reference TRBV19 and TRBJ1-1, is DGGITQSPKYLFRKEGQNVTLSCEQNLNHDAMYWYRQDPGQGLRLIYYSQIVNDFQKGDIAEGYSVSREKKESFPLTVTSAQKNPTAFYLCASSQGQRRTEAFFGQGTRLTVV.

This clone has just one count. The sample has other DNA sequences that encode this CDR3 too. This chain joins TRBV28 and TRBJ2-7; 8 nucleotides align to TRBD1. The CDR3 extends over 15 amino acids. V shed 8 bases and J 1 base; nucleotides not matched to a gene: 10. Germline V gene lookup returns CDR1 MDHEN and CDR2 SYDVKM. Here the CDR3 reads CASSSSGTGSYEQYF. In DNA form, the CDR3 reads TGTGCCAGCTCCTCTTCCGGGACAGGATCCTACGAGCAGTACTTC.

This clone was recorded only once. This chain links TRBV10-3 with TRBJ1-2; D is unclear. The CDR3 is 13 amino acids. With 8 bases removed from V and 2 bases from J, the gap between germline ends came to 12 bases. Germline V gene lookup returns CDR1 ENHRY and CDR2 SYGVKD. CDR3 sequence: CAISRGQNYGYTF. The CDR3 DNA sequence: TGTGCCATCTCTCGAGGCCAAAACTATGGCTACACCTTC.

The chain uses TRBV6-1 and TRBJ2-3; D perhaps matches TRBD2 (7 bases). V lost 9 bases, J lost 1 base, and 17 bases lay in between. The length of the CDR3 is 15 residues. The V gene's germline CDR1 is MNHNS and CDR2 SASEGT. The chain's CDR3 is CASRRGARGTDTQYF. The CDR3 DNA sequence: TGTGCCAGTCGCCGGGGGGCTAGGGGCACAGATACGCAGTATTTT.

This clone was seen only once. The CDR3 reads CASSWGGSNEQFF. Here the CDR3 DNA reads TGCGCCAGCAGCTGGGGGGGTTCCAATGAGCAGTTCTTC. The chain combines TRBV5-1 with TRBJ2-1; 7 nucleotides align to TRBD2. CDR1 and CDR2 from the germline V gene are SGHRS and YFSETQ. CDR3 length equals 13 residues. The ends lost 3 bases at V and 6 bases at J; junction bases unmatched: 3.

The rearrangement links TRBV6-6 to TRBJ2-1, with a weak D call TRBD2 (6 bases). CDR1 is MNHNY, CDR2 SVGAGI, per germline (reference sequence). The CDR3 sequence is 13 residues long. Trimming stripped 7 bases from V and 6 bases from J, with 13 bases between. CDR3 DNA: TGTGCCAGCACCCTCGGGAGAAGCAATGAGCAGTTCTTC. Its protein product is CASTLGRSNEQFF.

J is TRBJ1-2 and V is TRBV6-1, with unresolved D. CDR1 and CDR2 from the germline V gene are MNHNS and SASEGT. V was shortened by 4 bases and J by 4 bases, with 10 bases between the two germline ends. CDR3 length: 13 amino acids. CDR3 bases: TGTGCCAGCAGTGGGCCGAGAAGCTATGGCTACACCTTC. Protein product: CASSGPRSYGYTF.

The chain has TRBV28 and TRBJ2-7, with 7 bases lining up with TRBD2. J lost 5 bases, V lost 5 bases, and 9 bases had no gene match. The CDR3 loop spans 14 amino acids. Germline loops: CDR1 MDHEN, CDR2 SYDVKM. Here the CDR3 reads CASSVQVSGHEQYF. DNA for the CDR3: TGTGCCAGCAGTGTCCAGGTTAGCGGGCACGAGCAGTACTTC.

This rearrangement joins TRBV7-9 to TRBJ2-7; D gene ambiguous. Germline V gene data show CDR1 as SEHNR and CDR2 as FQNEAQ (reference sequence). This CDR3 comprises 13 residues. The ends were cut back, 3 bases at V and 3 bases at J, with 9 bases in the middle. The chain's CDR3 is CASSFSLDYEQYF. Written as DNA, the CDR3 is TGTGCCAGCAGCTTCAGTTTGGACTACGAGCAGTACTTC.

J is TRBJ2-6 and V is TRBV11-2; the D gene is possibly TRBD2 (5 bases). The CDR3 totals 15 residues. With 5 bases removed from V and 0 bases from J, the gap between germline ends came to 8 bases. The germline V gene encodes CDR1 SGHAT and CDR2 FQNNGV. The CDR3 spells CASSTGYSGANVLTF. Written as DNA, the CDR3 is TGTGCCAGCAGCACGGGATACTCTGGGGCCAACGTCCTGACTTTC.

The V call is TRBV7-9, the J call TRBJ2-3; D might be TRBD2 (6 bases). Germline V gene data show CDR1 as SEHNR and CDR2 as FQNEAQ (reference sequence). The V gene lost 5 bases and the J gene lost 5 bases, with 26 bases spanning the gap. The CDR3 runs to 18 residues. The CDR3, as DNA: TGTGCCAGCAGCCGGATCCTGGGGCAGGACCCCGGGGGAGATACGCAGTATTTT. This gives the protein CASSRILGQDPGGDTQYF. Together with reference TRBV7-9 and TRBJ2-3, the CDR3 gives the full variable domain: DTGVSQNPRHKITKRGQNVTFRCDPISEHNRLYWYRQTLGQGPEFLTYFQNEAQLEKSRLLSDRFSAERPKGSFSTLEIQRTEQGDSAMYLCASSRILGQDPGGDTQYFGPGTRLTVL.

The genes are TRBV6-5 and TRBJ1-2; D is undetermined. V lost 6 bases, J lost 6 bases, and 8 bases lay in between. CDR3 length: 11 residues. CDR1 MNHEY and CDR2 SVGAGI come from the germline V gene. The CDR3 reads CASRVRDGYTF. In nucleotides, the CDR3 is TGTGCCAGCAGGGTCAGAGATGGCTACACCTTC.

This chain joins TRBV7-8 and TRBJ1-5; unclear D gene. Trimming shortened V by 1 base and J by 3 bases, and 7 bases separated the two germline ends. The CDR3 has 14 amino acids. The germline CDR1 and CDR2 sequences are SGHVS and FQNEAQ. CDR3 in DNA: TGTGCCAGCAGCTTAGGAGGGTACAATCAGCCCCAGCATTTT. It translates to CASSLGGYNQPQHF.

This clone was counted once. The rearrangement links TRBV6-6 to TRBJ2-7; D is unclear. The CDR3 runs to 13 residues. Germline V gene lookup returns CDR1 MNHNY and CDR2 SVGAGI (reference sequence). The V and J ends lost 2 bases and 2 bases respectively, with 7 bases between them. The DNA of the CDR3 is TGTGCCAGCAGTTACGGTTCCCCCTACGAGCAGTACTTC. Translating it yields CASSYGSPYEQYF.

This clone has a single count. In the same sample, other DNA sequences code for this CDR3. V and J are TRBV28 and TRBJ2-7, with 7 bases lining up with TRBD2. Trimming at V came to 6 bases and at J to 2 bases, leaving 4 bases not matched to a gene. CDR1 MDHEN and CDR2 SYDVKM come from the germline V gene. The length of the CDR3 is 13 residues. CDR3 residues: CASSLGGTYEQYF. The CDR3 DNA is TGTGCCAGCAGCCTCGGGGGGACCTACGAGCAGTACTTC.